Described below is a single T cell receptor beta chain sequence and its context. This record comes from a study of control samples from healthy donors and cancer patients. Germline CDR1 is MDHEN and CDR2 is SYDVKM. This CDR3 has 13 amino acids. V lost 5 bases, J lost 7 bases, and 11 bases lay in between. Produced via immunoSEQ multiplex PCR; TCRdb's table is partial and in-frame only. Among roughly 370,000 clones listed, over 75% were seen once. Input material: PBMCs. The V call is TRBV28, the J call TRBJ1-4; unclear D gene. This sequence originates from a man aged 40-49 years with head and neck cancer. CDR3 sequence reads: CASSGNIGEKLFF. The CDR3 nucleotides read TGTGCCAGCAGTGGCAACATCGGTGAAAAACTGTTTTTT.